This T cell receptor (beta chain) is drawn from a study of cytomegalovirus exposure and HLA in healthy donors. General study results and limits: TCR beta sequences numbering roughly 18,000 were associated with HLA alleles at 0.05 false discovery rate in a later analysis. It was shown in a later analysis that HLA-associated TCR beta chains were more clonally expanded than other, equally common chains. Association of a missense DCLRE1C variant with TCR beta V- and J-gene trimming was reported in a later analysis.

A remark on this clone: Its antigen is still unknown.

60 Vbeta and 13 Jbeta primers were used in PCR. TCRdb keeps only in-frame clones here, not all; method: immunoSEQ multiplex PCR. The sample includes some 120,000 clones, approximately 72% of them seen just once. Germline V gene sequence: CDR1 SGHTA, CDR2 FQGNSA. The CDR3 spans 15 residues. The germline V and J ends were trimmed by 0 bases and 5 bases, with 13 bases remaining between them. The sequence was obtained from a woman aged 50 to 60 in good health and CMV-seropositive. Input material: PBMCs. The chain uses TRBV7-2 and TRBJ1-1; TRBD1 might be the D (5 bases). This CDR3 is CASSLAGQGGTEAFF. The DNA of the CDR3 is TGTGCCAGCAGCTTAGCTGGGCAGGGTGGGACTGAAGCTTTCTTT. Drawing the rest from reference TRBV7-2 and TRBJ1-1, the complete variable domain is GAGVSQSPSNKVTEKGKDVELRCDPISGHTALYWYRQSLGQGLEFLIYFQGNSAPDKSGLPSDRFSAERTGGSVSTLTIQRTQQEDSAVYLCASSLAGQGGTEAFFGQGTRLTVV.